Shown below are 10 T cell receptor beta chains from a single sample sequenced in a study of PD-1 blockade in mismatch repair-deficient tumors. Method: immunoSEQ multiplex PCR; TCRdb's copy keeps in-frame clones and lacks some. Found here are some 130,000 clones, around nine tenths of them singletons; the top ten hold about 12%. Specimen: peripheral blood, collected approximately 70 weeks after starting pembrolizumab. The receptors shown here come from an adult with mismatch repair-deficient cancer.

The V gene is TRBV28, the J gene TRBJ2-7; 8 nucleotides align to TRBD2. Per germline, CDR1 MDHEN and CDR2 SYDVKM. The CDR3 totals 17 residues. V lost 5 bases and J lost 3; bases outside the gene matches: 15. CDR3 residues: CASSTPRRGSGNYEQYF. The CDR3 DNA is TGTGCCAGCAGTACCCCCCGGAGGGGTAGCGGGAACTACGAGCAGTACTTC.

This clone occurred once. The V gene is TRBV10-1, the J gene TRBJ2-3; 11 bases fit TRBD2. This CDR3 is built from 15 residues. The germline CDR1 and CDR2 sequences are WNHNN and SYGVQD (reference sequence). After removal of 7 bases from V and 4 bases from J, the junction contained 7 bases not matched to a gene. The CDR3 DNA sequence: TGCGCCAGCACCAGACTAGCGGGGAAGGCAGATACGCAGTATTTT. It translates to CASTRLAGKADTQYF.

This chain connects TRBV4-3 to TRBJ2-2; the match to TRBD2 covers 9 bases. Germline lookup yields CDR1 LGHNA and CDR2 YSLEER. CDR3 size: 18 residues. V shed 5 bases and J 7 bases; nucleotides not matched to a gene: 17. This CDR3 is CASSDTLGSGRFGGELFF. CDR3 in DNA: TGCGCCAGCAGCGACACCCTGGGGAGCGGGAGGTTTGGCGGGGAGCTGTTTTTT.

The J gene is TRBJ2-1, the V gene TRBV2, with D possibly TRBD2 on 6 matching bases. This CDR3 has 14 amino acids. Germline CDR1 SNHLY, CDR2 FYNNEI. V was clipped by 7 bases and J by 5 bases, with 15 bases between them. CDR3 DNA sequence: TGTGCCAGCATGGCCAGCGGGTTTCACAATGAGCAGTTCTTC. Amino acids: CASMASGFHNEQFF.

The V gene is TRBV14, the J gene TRBJ2-7; perhaps TRBD1 as D (6 bases). Trimming removed 3 bases from V and 3 bases from J, with 18 bases in between. The CDR3 loop spans 16 amino acids. Germline V gives CDR1 SGHDN, CDR2 FVKESK. For the CDR3, the DNA is TGTGCCAGCAGCCAGGGACACTCCACTGGGGACTACGAGCAGTACTTC. Protein: CASSQGHSTGDYEQYF.

This chain links TRBV6-4 with TRBJ2-1; possible D gene TRBD2, 5 bases. Germline V gene sequence: CDR1 MRHNA, CDR2 SNTAGT. Trimming pared 2 bases from V and 3 bases from J, leaving 5 bases between. This CDR3 has 13 residues. CDR3 in amino acids: CASSDRDYNEQFF. The CDR3 nucleotides are TGTGCCAGCAGTGACCGGGACTACAATGAGCAGTTCTTC.

The rearrangement links TRBV9 to TRBJ2-1, with 10 nucleotides matching TRBD2. The germline gives CDR1 SGDLS, CDR2 YYNGEE. The V gene end was trimmed by 3 bases and the J gene end by 2 bases; junction bases not matched to a gene: 5. This CDR3 comprises 16 residues. The CDR3 DNA is TGTGCCAGCAGCGGACAGGGGACTAGCGCCTACAATGAGCAGTTCTTC. As protein: CASSGQGTSAYNEQFF.

Written as DNA, the CDR3 is TGTGCCAGCAGCGCACAGGAGAACACTGAAGCTTTCTTT. It encodes CASSAQENTEAFF. The chain employs TRBV11-3 and TRBJ1-1, with a possible D match to TRBD1 (5 bases). The germline V and J ends were trimmed by 5 bases and 1 base, with 8 bases remaining between them. The CDR3 length is 13 residues. Germline CDR1 is SGHNT and CDR2 is YENEEA.

The rearrangement links TRBV4-1 to TRBJ1-5, with D possibly matching TRBD1 (5 bases). The CDR3 consists of 15 residues. Germline V lookup: CDR1 MGHRA, CDR2 YSYEKL. Trimming cost V 0 bases and J 0 bases, with 6 bases left between them. The CDR3 here is CASSQEDISNQPQHF. The CDR3 bases are TGCGCCAGCAGCCAAGAGGACATTAGCAATCAGCCCCAGCATTTT.

The chain employs TRBV9 and TRBJ2-1; 9 bases line up with TRBD2. The CDR3 consists of 17 residues. Germline V gene lookup returns CDR1 SGDLS and CDR2 YYNGEE. V lost 4 bases, J lost 8 bases, and 16 bases stayed unmatched. The CDR3 loop is CASSLSKWTSVSDEQFF. DNA of the CDR3: TGTGCCAGCAGCCTCTCCAAGTGGACTAGCGTTTCCGATGAGCAGTTCTTC.